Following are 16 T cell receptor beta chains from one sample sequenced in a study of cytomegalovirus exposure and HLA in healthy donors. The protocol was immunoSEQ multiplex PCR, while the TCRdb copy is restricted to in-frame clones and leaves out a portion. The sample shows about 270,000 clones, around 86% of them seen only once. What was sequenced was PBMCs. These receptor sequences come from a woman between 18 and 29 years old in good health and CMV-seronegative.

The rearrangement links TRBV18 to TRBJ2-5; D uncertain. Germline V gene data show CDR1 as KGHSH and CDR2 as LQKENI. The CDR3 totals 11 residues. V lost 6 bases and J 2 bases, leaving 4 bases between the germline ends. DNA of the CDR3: TGTGCCAGCTCTTTACAAGAGACCCAGTACTTC. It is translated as CASSLQETQYF.

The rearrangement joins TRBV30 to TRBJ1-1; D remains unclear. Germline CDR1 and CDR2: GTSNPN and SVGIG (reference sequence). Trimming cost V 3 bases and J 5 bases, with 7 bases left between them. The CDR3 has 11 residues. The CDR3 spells CAWRRGTEAFF. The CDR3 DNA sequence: TGTGCCTGGAGACGAGGAACTGAAGCTTTCTTT.

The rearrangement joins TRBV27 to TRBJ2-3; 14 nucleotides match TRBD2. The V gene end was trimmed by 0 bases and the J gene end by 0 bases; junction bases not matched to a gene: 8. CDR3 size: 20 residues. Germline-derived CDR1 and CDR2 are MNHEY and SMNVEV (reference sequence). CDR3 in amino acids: CASSLSTSGGVYPSTDTQYF. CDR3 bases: TGTGCCAGCAGTTTATCGACTAGCGGGGGGGTCTATCCTAGCACAGATACGCAGTATTTT.

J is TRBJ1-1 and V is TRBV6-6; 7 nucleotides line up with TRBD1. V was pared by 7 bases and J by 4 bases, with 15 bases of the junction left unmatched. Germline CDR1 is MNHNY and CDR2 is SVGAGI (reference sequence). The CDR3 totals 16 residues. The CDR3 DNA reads TGTGCCAGCACCCCAACAGGGGCGGCAGGTGCCACTGAAGCTTTCTTT. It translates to CASTPTGAAGATEAFF.

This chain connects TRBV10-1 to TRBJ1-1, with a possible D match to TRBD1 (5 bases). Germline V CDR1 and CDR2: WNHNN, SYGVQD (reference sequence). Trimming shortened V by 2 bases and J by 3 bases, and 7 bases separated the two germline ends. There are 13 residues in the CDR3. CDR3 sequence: CASSEGADTEAFF. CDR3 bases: TGCGCCAGCAGTGAGGGGGCGGACACTGAAGCTTTCTTT.

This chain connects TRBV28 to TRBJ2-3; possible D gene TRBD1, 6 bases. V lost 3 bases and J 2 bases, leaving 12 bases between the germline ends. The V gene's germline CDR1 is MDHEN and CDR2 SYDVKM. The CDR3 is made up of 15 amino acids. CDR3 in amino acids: CASSLDRMVTDTQYF. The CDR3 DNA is TGTGCCAGCAGTTTGGACAGAATGGTCACAGATACGCAGTATTTT.

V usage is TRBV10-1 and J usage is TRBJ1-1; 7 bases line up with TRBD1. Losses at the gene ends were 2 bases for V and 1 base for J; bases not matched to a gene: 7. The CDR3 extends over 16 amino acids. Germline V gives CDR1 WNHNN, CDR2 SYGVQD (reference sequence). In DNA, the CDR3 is TGCGCCAGCAGTGAGGAACAGGGGTTCGGGAACACTGAAGCTTTCTTT. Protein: CASSEEQGFGNTEAFF.

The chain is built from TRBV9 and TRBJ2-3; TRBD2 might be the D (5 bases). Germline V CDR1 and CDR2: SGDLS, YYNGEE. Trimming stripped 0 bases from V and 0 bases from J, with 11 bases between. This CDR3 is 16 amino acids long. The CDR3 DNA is TGTGCCAGCAGCGTAGAGGTTGGCGGGAGCACAGATACGCAGTATTTT. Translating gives CASSVEVGGSTDTQYF.

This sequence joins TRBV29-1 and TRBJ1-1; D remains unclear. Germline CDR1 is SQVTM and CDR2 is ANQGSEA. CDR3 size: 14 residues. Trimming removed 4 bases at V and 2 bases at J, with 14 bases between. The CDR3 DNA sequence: TGCAGCGTTGGGCGAGCCGAGGGAAACACTGAAGCTTTCTTT. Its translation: CSVGRAEGNTEAFF.

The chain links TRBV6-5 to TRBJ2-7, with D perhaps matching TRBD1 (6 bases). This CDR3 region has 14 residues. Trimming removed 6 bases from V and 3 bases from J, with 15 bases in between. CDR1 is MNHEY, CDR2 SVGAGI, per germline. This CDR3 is CASRVRDKYYEQYF. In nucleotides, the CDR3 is TGTGCCAGCAGGGTCCGGGACAAGTACTACGAGCAGTACTTC.

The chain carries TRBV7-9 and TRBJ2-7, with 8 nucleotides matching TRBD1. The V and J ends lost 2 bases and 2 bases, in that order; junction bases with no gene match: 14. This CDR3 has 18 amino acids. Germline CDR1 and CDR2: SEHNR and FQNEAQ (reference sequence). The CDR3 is CASSLLQLLRTGPYEQYF. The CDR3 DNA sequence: TGTGCCAGCAGCTTACTACAGCTTCTCCGGACAGGGCCCTACGAGCAGTACTTC.

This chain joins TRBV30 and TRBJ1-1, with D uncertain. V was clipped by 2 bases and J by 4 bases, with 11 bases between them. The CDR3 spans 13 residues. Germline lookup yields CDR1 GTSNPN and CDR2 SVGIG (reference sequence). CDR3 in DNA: TGTGCCTGGAGTTTAGAGGGAAGCACTGAAGCTTTCTTT. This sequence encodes CAWSLEGSTEAFF.

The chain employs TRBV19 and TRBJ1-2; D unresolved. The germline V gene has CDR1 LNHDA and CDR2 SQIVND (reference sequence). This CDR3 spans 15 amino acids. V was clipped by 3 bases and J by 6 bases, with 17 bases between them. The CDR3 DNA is TGTGCCAGTAGTATCCCGGACCCGCGGGTGGATGGCTACACCTTC. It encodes CASSIPDPRVDGYTF.

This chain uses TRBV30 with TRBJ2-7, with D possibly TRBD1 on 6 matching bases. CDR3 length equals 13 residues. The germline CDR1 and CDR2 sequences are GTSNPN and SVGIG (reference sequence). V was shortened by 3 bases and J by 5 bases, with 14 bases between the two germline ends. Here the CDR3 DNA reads TGTGCCTGGAGGACAACAGGGACCGACGAGCAGTACTTC. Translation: CAWRTTGTDEQYF.

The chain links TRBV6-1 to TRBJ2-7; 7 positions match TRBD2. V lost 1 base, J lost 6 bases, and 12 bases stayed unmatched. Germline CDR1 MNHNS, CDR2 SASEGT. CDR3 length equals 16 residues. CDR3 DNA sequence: TGTGCCAGCAGTGAAGTGCCATGGGCGGGAGCCCGCGAGCAGTACTTC. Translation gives CASSEVPWAGAREQYF.

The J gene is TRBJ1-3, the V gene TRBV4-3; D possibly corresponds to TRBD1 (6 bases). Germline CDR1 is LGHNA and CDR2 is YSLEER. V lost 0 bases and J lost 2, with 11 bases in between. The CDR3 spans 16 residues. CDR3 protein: CASSQDPTGTGNTIYF. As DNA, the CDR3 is TGCGCCAGCAGCCAAGACCCAACAGGGACTGGAAACACCATATATTTT.